These T cell receptor beta chains were read from a single sample in a study of PD-1 blockade in classical Hodgkin lymphoma. This table comes from immunoSEQ multiplex PCR, and its TCRdb copy is limited to in-frame clones, with some not included. This table has 10,000 to 15,000 clones, roughly 90% appearing once. The sample in question was CD4+ T cells from blood, obtained at baseline. These receptors all come from a human donor with classical Hodgkin lymphoma. Each CDR3 is given with its conserved first and last residue. Fields, in order: J gene, CDR3 length, D gene, V gene, clone size, CDR3 DNA, CDR3 protein. A D gene is named only where the DNA matches it firmly. Rows give clone size only sometimes, using once, few, many, or a class for an expanded clone.

TRBJ2-7,16,.,TRBV5-4,.,TGTGCCAGCAGCTTGGCGCAGGGAGAGATTATCTACGAGCAGTACTTC,CASSLAQGEIIYEQYF
TRBJ1-5,15,.,TRBV19,.,TGTGCCAGTAGTACTGTATTGGGAGGCGATCAGCCCCAGCATTTT,CASSTVLGGDQPQHF
TRBJ2-1,17,TRBD2,TRBV28,.,TGTGCCAGCAGTTTATCGGGGGGACTAGCGCAGGTCGATGAGCAGTTCTTC,CASSLSGGLAQVDEQFF
TRBJ1-1,14,.,TRBV11-2,.,TGTGCCAGCAGCTTAGATCGGCCAGGGCTTGAAGCTTTCTTT,CASSLDRPGLEAFF
TRBJ1-4,14,.,TRBV5-1,.,TGCGCCAGCAGCGTGGGGATATTGCCTGAAAAACTGTTTTTT,CASSVGILPEKLFF
TRBJ2-3,17,TRBD1,TRBV5-1,.,TGCGCCAGCAGTTCCTTAAAGTCGACAGGGTGGGCAGATACGCAGTATTTT,CASSSLKSTGWADTQYF
TRBJ2-1,15,TRBD2,TRBV5-1,.,TGCGCCAGCGGGAATAGCGGGGGCTTTATCAATGAGCAGTTCTTC,CASGNSGGFINEQFF
TRBJ2-7,13,TRBD1,TRBV5-1,.,TGCGCCAGCAGCCCGGACAGGGGCTACGAGCAGTACTTC,CASSPDRGYEQYF
TRBJ2-5,17,.,TRBV5-1,.,TGCGCCAGCAGCTTCCTGCTCGACCGTCCCGTACGGGAGACCCAGTACTTC,CASSFLLDRPVRETQYF
TRBJ1-1,14,TRBD1,TRBV5-1,.,TGCGCCAGCAGCTTGAGGGGGCAGGACACTGAAGCTTTCTTT,CASSLRGQDTEAFF
TRBJ2-7,12,TRBD2,TRBV18,.,TGTGCCAGCTCCCGCAGGGAGGGGGAGCAGTACTTC,CASSRREGEQYF
TRBJ2-7,13,TRBD2,TRBV7-9,once,TGTGCCAGCAGCGCGGGGGGCCGGAACGAGCAGTACTTC,CASSAGGRNEQYF
TRBJ1-2,14,.,TRBV5-1,.,TGCGCCAGCAGCTTTCAGGGTGGCCATGAGGGCTACACCTTC,CASSFQGGHEGYTF
TRBJ2-7,14,TRBD2,TRBV7-2,.,TGTGCCAGCAGCCGAACTAGCGGGACCTACGAGCAGTACTTC,CASSRTSGTYEQYF
TRBJ2-5,14,.,TRBV7-9,once,TGTGCCAGCCGATCTGGAAGGGGACAAGAGACCCAGTACTTC,CASRSGRGQETQYF
TRBJ2-3,14,.,TRBV5-8,.,TGTGCCAGCAGACGACACCAGGGCACAGATACGCAGTATTTT,CASRRHQGTDTQYF